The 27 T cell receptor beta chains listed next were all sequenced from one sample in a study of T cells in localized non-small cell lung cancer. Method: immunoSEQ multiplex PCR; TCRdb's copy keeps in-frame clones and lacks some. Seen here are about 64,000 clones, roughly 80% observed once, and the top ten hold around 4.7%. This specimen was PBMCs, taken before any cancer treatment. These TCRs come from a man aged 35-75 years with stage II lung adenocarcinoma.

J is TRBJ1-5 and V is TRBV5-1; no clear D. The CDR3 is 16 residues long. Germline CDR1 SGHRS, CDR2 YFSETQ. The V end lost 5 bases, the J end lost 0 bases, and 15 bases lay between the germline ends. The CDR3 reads CASRPGPTPSNQPQHF. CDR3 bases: TGCGCCAGCAGACCAGGACCCACCCCTAGCAATCAGCCCCAGCATTTT.

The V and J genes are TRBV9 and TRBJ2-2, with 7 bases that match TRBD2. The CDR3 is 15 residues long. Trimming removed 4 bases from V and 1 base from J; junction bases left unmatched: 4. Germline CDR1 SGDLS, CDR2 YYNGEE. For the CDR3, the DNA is TGTGCCAGCAGCATTTCTAGCGGGAACACCGGGGAGCTGTTTTTT. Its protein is CASSISSGNTGELFF. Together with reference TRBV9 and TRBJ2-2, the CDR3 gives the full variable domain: DSGVTQTPKHLITATGQRVTLRCSPRSGDLSVYWYQQSLDQGLQFLIQYYNGEERAKGNILERFSAQQFPDLHSELNLSSLELGDSALYFCASSISSGNTGELFFGEGSRLTVL.

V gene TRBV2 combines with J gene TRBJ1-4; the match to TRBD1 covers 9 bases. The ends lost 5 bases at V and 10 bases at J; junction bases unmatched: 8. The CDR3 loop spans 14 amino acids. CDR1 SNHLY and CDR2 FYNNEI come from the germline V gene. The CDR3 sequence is CASSQDRQGVKLFF. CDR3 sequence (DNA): TGTGCCAGCAGTCAAGACCGACAGGGGGTAAAACTGTTTTTT.

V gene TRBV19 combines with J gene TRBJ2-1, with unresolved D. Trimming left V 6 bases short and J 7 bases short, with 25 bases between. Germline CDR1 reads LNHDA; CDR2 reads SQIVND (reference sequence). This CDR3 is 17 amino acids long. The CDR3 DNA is TGTGCCAGTAGCAACGGGTTAAGGGCCTTAGGTCGGAATGAGCAGTTCTTC. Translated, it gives CASSNGLRALGRNEQFF.

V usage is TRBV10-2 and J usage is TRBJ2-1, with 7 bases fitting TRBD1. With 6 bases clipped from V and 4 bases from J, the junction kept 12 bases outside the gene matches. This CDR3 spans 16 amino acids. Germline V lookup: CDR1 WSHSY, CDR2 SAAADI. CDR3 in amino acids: CASSPRQGLDYNEQFF. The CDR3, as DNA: TGCGCCAGCAGCCCTCGACAGGGTCTAGATTACAATGAGCAGTTCTTC.

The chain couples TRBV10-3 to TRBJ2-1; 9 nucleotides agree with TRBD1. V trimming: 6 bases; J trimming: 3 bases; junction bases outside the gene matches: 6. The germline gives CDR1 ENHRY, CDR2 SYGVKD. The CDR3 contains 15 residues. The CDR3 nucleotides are TGTGCCATCAGGGCCTCGGGACAGGGCTACAATGAGCAGTTCTTC. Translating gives CAIRASGQGYNEQFF.

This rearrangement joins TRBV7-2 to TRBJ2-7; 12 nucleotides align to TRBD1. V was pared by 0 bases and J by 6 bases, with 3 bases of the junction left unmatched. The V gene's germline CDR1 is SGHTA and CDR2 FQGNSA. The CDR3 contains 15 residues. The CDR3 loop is CASSLAGQGALEQYF. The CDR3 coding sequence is TGTGCCAGCAGCTTAGCGGGACAGGGGGCACTCGAGCAGTACTTC.

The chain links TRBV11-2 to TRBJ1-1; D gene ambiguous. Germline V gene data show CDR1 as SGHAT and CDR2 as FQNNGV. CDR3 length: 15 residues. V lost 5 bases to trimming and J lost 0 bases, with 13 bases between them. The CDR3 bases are TGTGCCAGCAGCCTCCTGACCTCCTTGAACACTGAAGCTTTCTTT. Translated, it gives CASSLLTSLNTEAFF.

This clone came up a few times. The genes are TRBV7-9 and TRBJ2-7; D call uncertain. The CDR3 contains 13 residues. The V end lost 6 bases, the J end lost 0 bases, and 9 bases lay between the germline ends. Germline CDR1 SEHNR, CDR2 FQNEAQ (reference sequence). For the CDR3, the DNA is TGTGCCAGCAGTGGCGGAGCCTCCTACGAGCAGTACTTC. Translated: CASSGGASYEQYF.

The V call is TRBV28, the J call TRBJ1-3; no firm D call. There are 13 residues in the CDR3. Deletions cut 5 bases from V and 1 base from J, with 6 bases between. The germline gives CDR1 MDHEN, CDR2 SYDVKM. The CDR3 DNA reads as TGTGCCAGCAGTGACGGGTCTGGAAACACCATATATTTT. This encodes CASSDGSGNTIYF.

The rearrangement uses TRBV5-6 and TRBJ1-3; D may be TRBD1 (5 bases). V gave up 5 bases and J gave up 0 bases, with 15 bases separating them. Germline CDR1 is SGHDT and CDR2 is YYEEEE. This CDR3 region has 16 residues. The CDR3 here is CASRFAGTVSGNTIYF. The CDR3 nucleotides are TGTGCCAGCAGATTTGCTGGGACGGTCTCTGGAAACACCATATATTTT.

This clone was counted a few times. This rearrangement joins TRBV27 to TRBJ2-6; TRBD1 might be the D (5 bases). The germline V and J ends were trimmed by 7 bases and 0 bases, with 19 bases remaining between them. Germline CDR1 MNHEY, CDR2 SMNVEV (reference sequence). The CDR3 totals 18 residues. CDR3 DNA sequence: TGTGCCAGCACCCCGGGCAGGGAACTTAGCTCTGGGGCCAACGTCCTGACTTTC. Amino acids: CASTPGRELSSGANVLTF.

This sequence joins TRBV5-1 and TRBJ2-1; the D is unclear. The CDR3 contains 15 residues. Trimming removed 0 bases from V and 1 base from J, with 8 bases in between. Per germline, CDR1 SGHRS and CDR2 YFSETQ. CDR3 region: CASSLALGSYNEQFF. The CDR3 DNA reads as TGCGCCAGCAGCTTGGCCCTCGGGTCCTACAATGAGCAGTTCTTC.

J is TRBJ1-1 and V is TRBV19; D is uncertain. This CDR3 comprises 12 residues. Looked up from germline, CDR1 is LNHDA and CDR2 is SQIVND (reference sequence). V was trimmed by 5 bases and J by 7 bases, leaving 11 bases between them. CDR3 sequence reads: CASSPSGDEAFF. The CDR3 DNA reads TGTGCCAGTAGTCCCAGTGGTGATGAAGCTTTCTTT.

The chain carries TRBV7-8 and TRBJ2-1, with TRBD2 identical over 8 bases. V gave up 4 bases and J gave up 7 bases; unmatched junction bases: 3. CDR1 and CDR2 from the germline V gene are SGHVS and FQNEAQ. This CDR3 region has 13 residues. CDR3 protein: CASSSGLGNEQFF. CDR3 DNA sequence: TGTGCCAGCAGCTCGGGACTAGGGAATGAGCAGTTCTTC.

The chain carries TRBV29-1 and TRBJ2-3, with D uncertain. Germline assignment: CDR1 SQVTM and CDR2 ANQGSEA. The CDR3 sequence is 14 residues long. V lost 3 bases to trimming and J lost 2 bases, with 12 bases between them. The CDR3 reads CSVDRGKYTDTQYF. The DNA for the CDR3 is TGCAGCGTTGATAGAGGAAAATACACAGATACGCAGTATTTT.

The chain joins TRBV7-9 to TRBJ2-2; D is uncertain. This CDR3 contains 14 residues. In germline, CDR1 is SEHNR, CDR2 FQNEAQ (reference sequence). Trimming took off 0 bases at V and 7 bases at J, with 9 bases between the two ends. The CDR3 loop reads CASSLAGKDGELFF. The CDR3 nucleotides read TGTGCCAGCAGCTTAGCGGGGAAGGACGGGGAGCTGTTTTTT.

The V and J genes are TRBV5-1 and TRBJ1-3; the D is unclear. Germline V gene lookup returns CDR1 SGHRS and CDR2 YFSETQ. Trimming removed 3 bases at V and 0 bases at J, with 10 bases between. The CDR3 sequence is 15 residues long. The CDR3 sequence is CASSSGRDSGNTIYF. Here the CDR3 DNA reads TGCGCCAGCAGCTCTGGACGGGACTCTGGAAACACCATATATTTT.

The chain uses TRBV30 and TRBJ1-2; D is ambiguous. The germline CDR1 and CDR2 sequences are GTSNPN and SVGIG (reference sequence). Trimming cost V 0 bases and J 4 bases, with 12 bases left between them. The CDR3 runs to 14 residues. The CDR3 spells CAWSVSVISYGYTF. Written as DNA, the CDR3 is TGTGCCTGGAGTGTGAGTGTTATTAGCTATGGCTACACCTTC.

The CDR3 protein is CAWGGEETQYF. CDR3 DNA: TGTGCCTGGGGGGGGGAAGAGACCCAGTACTTC. V usage is TRBV30 and J usage is TRBJ2-5; 7 bases agree with TRBD2. Germline CDR1 and CDR2: GTSNPN and SVGIG (reference sequence). V shed 5 bases and J 3 bases; nucleotides not matched to a gene: 0. This CDR3 spans 11 amino acids.

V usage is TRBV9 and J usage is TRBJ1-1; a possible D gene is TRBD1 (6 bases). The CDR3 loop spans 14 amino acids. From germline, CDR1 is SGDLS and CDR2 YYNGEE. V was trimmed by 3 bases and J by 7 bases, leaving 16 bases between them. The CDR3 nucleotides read TGTGCCAGCAGCGGGGGCTTCCTAGGGGGTGAAGCTTTCTTT. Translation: CASSGGFLGGEAFF.

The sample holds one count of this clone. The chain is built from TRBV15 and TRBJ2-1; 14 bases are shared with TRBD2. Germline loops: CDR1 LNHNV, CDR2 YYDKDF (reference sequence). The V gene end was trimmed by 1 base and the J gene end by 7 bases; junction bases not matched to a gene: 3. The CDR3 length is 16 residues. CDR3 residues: CATSRGWTSGRNEQFF. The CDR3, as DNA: TGTGCCACCAGCAGAGGGTGGACTAGCGGGAGGAATGAGCAGTTCTTC. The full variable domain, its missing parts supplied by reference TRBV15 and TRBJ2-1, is DAMVIQNPRYQVTQFGKPVTLSCSQTLNHNVMYWYQQKSSQAPKLLFHYYDKDFNNEADTPDNFQSRRPNTSFCFLDIRSPGLGDTAMYLCATSRGWTSGRNEQFFGPGTRLTVL.

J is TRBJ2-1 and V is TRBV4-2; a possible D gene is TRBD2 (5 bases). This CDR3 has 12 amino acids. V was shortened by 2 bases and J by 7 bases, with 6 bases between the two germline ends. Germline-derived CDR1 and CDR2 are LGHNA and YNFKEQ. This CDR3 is CASSQTRNEQFF. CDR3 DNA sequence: TGTGCCAGCAGCCAAACTAGGAATGAGCAGTTCTTC.

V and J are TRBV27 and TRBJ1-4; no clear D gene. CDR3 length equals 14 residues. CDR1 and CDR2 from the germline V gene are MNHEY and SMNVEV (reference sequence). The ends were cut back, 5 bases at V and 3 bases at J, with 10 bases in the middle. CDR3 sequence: CASSLRSSNEKLFF. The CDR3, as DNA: TGTGCCAGCAGTCTGAGAAGTTCTAATGAAAAACTGTTTTTT.

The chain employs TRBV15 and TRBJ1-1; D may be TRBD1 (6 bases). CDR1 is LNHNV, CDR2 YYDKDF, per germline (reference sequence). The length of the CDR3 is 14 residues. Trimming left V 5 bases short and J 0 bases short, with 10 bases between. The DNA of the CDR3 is TGTGCCACCAGCGAGGGACATTTGAACACTGAAGCTTTCTTT. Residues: CATSEGHLNTEAFF.

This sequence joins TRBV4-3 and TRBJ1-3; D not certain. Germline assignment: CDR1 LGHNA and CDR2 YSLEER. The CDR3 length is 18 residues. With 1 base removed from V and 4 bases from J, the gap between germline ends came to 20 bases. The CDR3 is CASSQVSVGKRGGNTIYF. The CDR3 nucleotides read TGCGCCAGCAGCCAAGTATCTGTCGGGAAACGAGGAGGAAACACCATATATTTT.

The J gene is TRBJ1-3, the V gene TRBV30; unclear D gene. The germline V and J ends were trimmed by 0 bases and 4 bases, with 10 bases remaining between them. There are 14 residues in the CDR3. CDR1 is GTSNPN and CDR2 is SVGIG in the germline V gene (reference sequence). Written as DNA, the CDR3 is TGTGCCTGGAGTGTTATGAGTAGGGGAAACACCATATATTTT. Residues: CAWSVMSRGNTIYF. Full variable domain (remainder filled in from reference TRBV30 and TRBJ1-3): SQTIHQWPATLVQPVGSPLSLECTVEGTSNPNLYWYRQAAGRGLQLLFYSVGIGQISSEVPQNLSASRPQDRQFILSSKKLLLSDSGFYLCAWSVMSRGNTIYFGEGSWLTVV.